Following are 16 T cell receptor beta chains from one sample sequenced in a study of vaccination and CD4 T cells after COVID-19. Sequenced with the Oncomine TCR Beta short-read assay was DNA taken from cultured CD4+ T cells. DNA came from CD4+ T cells after culture. One entry per CDR3 protein results from TCRdb running MiXCR on the PCR reads. Of about 10,000 distinct CDR3 sequences listed, about 32% are singletons. No antigen has been assigned to these receptors. Specified treatment: approximately nine-day PBMC culture with coronavirus spike peptide pools or control peptides (ViraFEST assay). Before the COVID-19 pandemic (2011-2018), CD4+ T cells were obtained from the unexposed donor. Sequences were obtained from CD4+ T cells from blood, cultured in vitro. The receptors stem from a human donor in good health.

The rearrangement uses TRBV5-6 and TRBJ2-3, with 8 bases that match TRBD2. Losses at the gene ends were 4 bases for V and 6 bases for J; bases not matched to a gene: 10. The CDR3 is 15 residues long. Germline values: CDR1 SGHDT, CDR2 YYEEEE. The CDR3 here is CASSHPSRGVDTQYF. In DNA form, the CDR3 reads TGTGCCAGCAGCCACCCATCGCGGGGGGTGGATACGCAGTATTTT.

DNA of the CDR3: TGTGCCAGTAGACTAGCGGGACACACAGATACGCAGTATTTT. This sequence encodes CASRLAGHTDTQYF. The chain has TRBV19 and TRBJ2-3, with 10 bases lining up with TRBD2. The germline gives CDR1 LNHDA, CDR2 SQIVND (reference sequence). V dropped 6 bases and J dropped 2; count of bases not matched to a gene: 2. CDR3 length equals 14 residues.

The gene calls are TRBV20-1 and TRBJ1-5; D remains ambiguous. Trimming shortened V by 2 bases and J by 3 bases, and 14 bases separated the two germline ends. The CDR3 contains 15 residues. Germline V gene sequence: CDR1 DFQATT, CDR2 SNEGSKA (reference sequence). The CDR3 coding sequence is TGCAGTGCTAGACGGGTAGGAGGTAACAATCAGCCCCAGCATTTT. Translating it yields CSARRVGGNNQPQHF.

This clonotype ranks as medium-sized. The chain joins TRBV7-3 to TRBJ1-5; TRBD1 is a possible D gene (5 bases). V lost 3 bases and J lost 2, with 11 bases in between. The germline V gene encodes CDR1 SGHTA and CDR2 FQGTGA. This CDR3 has 15 residues. As DNA, the CDR3 is TGTGCCAGCAGCTTCTGTCAGGGTCGCAATCAGCCCCAGCATTTT. This translates into CASSFCQGRNQPQHF.

The chain joins TRBV19 to TRBJ1-5; weak D call: TRBD1 (6 bases). CDR1 and CDR2 from the germline V gene are LNHDA and SQIVND (reference sequence). Trimming pared 5 bases from V and 4 bases from J, leaving 15 bases between. There are 15 residues in the CDR3. CDR3 bases: TGTGCCAGTAGTCCAGGGACTAGGGGGAATCAGCCCCAGCATTTT. Its protein is CASSPGTRGNQPQHF. Full variable domain (rest looked up from reference TRBV19 and TRBJ1-5): DGGITQSPKYLFRKEGQNVTLSCEQNLNHDAMYWYRQDPGQGLRLIYYSQIVNDFQKGDIAEGYSVSREKKESFPLTVTSAQKNPTAFYLCASSPGTRGNQPQHFGDGTRLSIL.

The chain has TRBV5-1 and TRBJ2-1; 10 bases are a match to TRBD2. J gave up 5 bases and V 3 bases, and 5 bases lay outside the gene matches. CDR1 is SGHRS, CDR2 YFSETQ, per germline. This CDR3 region has 15 residues. The CDR3 here is CASSWGLASDNEQFF. CDR3 nucleotide sequence: TGCGCCAGCAGCTGGGGACTAGCGAGCGACAATGAGCAGTTCTTC.

V is TRBV6-1 and J is TRBJ2-2; 8 bases are shared with TRBD1. The junction had 8 bases not matched to a gene; V was cut back by 9 bases and J by 5 bases. This CDR3 has 14 amino acids. CDR1 and CDR2 from the germline V gene are MNHNS and SASEGT. CDR3 sequence (DNA): TGTGCCAGTACGACAGGGGCAGAAACCGGGGAGCTGTTTTTT. Translated: CASTTGAETGELFF.

CDR3 protein: CASSHQAPSGGLYNEQFF. Written as DNA, the CDR3 is TGTGCCAGCAGCCATCAGGCCCCTAGCGGGGGCCTCTACAATGAGCAGTTCTTC. The chain combines TRBV14 with TRBJ2-1; 10 nucleotides align to TRBD2. This CDR3 spans 18 amino acids. Germline V CDR1 and CDR2: SGHDN, FVKESK. V was clipped by 3 bases and J by 3 bases; unmatched bases: 11.

This clonotype appeared a single time. This chain connects TRBV4-3 to TRBJ2-7; D might be TRBD2 (5 bases). V was shortened by 4 bases and J by 1 base, with 11 bases between the two germline ends. CDR3 length: 14 amino acids. Germline V gene lookup returns CDR1 LGHNA and CDR2 YSLEER. CDR3 region: CASSLAGSSYEQYF. Written as DNA, the CDR3 is TGCGCCAGCAGCCTCGCGGGCAGTTCCTACGAGCAGTACTTC.

The chain has TRBV19 and TRBJ2-1, with a tentative D call TRBD2 (5 bases). The CDR3 runs 15 residues. The germline gives CDR1 LNHDA, CDR2 SQIVND (reference sequence). The V gene lost 1 base and the J gene lost 7 bases, with 14 bases spanning the gap. The CDR3 reads CASSIARGVLNEQFF. The CDR3 bases are TGTGCCAGTAGTATAGCCCGGGGAGTTTTAAATGAGCAGTTCTTC. The full variable domain, in which reference TRBV19 and TRBJ2-1 provide the parts outside the CDR3, is DGGITQSPKYLFRKEGQNVTLSCEQNLNHDAMYWYRQDPGQGLRLIYYSQIVNDFQKGDIAEGYSVSREKKESFPLTVTSAQKNPTAFYLCASSIARGVLNEQFFGPGTRLTVL.

V and J are TRBV28 and TRBJ1-3; TRBD1 might be the D (6 bases). CDR1 and CDR2 (germline): MDHEN, SYDVKM. Trimming removed 0 bases at V and 6 bases at J, with 12 bases between. CDR3 size: 15 residues. The CDR3 reads CASSLWRGTENTIYF. CDR3 in DNA: TGTGCCAGCAGTTTATGGAGGGGGACCGAAAACACCATATATTTT.

The J gene is TRBJ2-1, the V gene TRBV6-1; TRBD1 matches at 7 bases. With 7 bases clipped from V and 2 bases from J, the junction kept 5 bases outside the gene matches. The CDR3 is 14 amino acids. The V gene's germline CDR1 is MNHNS and CDR2 SASEGT. The CDR3: CASKGQPTYNEQFF. The CDR3 region has the DNA TGTGCCAGCAAGGGACAGCCGACCTACAATGAGCAGTTCTTC.

This rearrangement joins TRBV12-3 or TRBV12-4 to TRBJ1-1, with a possible D match to TRBD1 (5 bases). There are 14 residues in the CDR3. Trimming removed 3 bases at V and 4 bases at J, with 12 bases between. Here the CDR3 DNA reads TGTGCCAGCAGTTTCCAGGGTTATGGCACTGAAGCTTTCTTT. Protein product: CASSFQGYGTEAFF.

This chain uses TRBV11-2 with TRBJ2-3; unclear D gene. Germline loops: CDR1 SGHAT, CDR2 FQNNGV. Trimming took 5 bases from V and 0 from J, leaving 3 bases between them. The CDR3 totals 12 residues. The DNA for the CDR3 is TGTGCCAGCAGCGTGAGCACAGATACGCAGTATTTT. Its protein is CASSVSTDTQYF.

This clonotype was observed a few times. This sequence joins TRBV6-4 and TRBJ2-6, with D possibly TRBD1 on 6 matching bases. The CDR3 runs to 16 residues. Germline-derived CDR1 and CDR2 are MRHNA and SNTAGT. Trimming removed 0 bases at V and 0 bases at J, with 6 bases between. For the CDR3, the DNA is TGTGCCAGCAGTGACTCAGGGGGCTCTGGGGCCAACGTCCTGACTTTC. Its translation: CASSDSGGSGANVLTF.

This clonotype is medium-sized (0.01 to 0.1%) by share. The gene calls are TRBV19 and TRBJ2-1, with D unresolved. Trimming left V 5 bases short and J 1 base short, with 18 bases between. The CDR3 is 17 amino acids. Germline V gives CDR1 LNHDA, CDR2 SQIVND (reference sequence). The CDR3 DNA reads as TGTGCCAGTAGTTATTCCGGTACTTTCGGATCCTACAATGAGCAGTTCTTC. It encodes CASSYSGTFGSYNEQFF.